The entry below describes one T cell receptor beta chain. This clonotype was counted between two and nine times. Its antigen is still unknown. One base away there is no much larger clone; base qualities are not given. This entry comes from a study of T cell repertoires in cytomegalovirus infection (dated by TCRdb to about 2019). Some background on the complete study: Recently identified HLA-C-restricted CMV epitopes, whose presentation resists viral immunomodulation, were targeted by peptide stimulations together with well-studied HLA-B-restricted epitopes. The HLA type of each donor mattered for the analysis, because public TCR beta signatures pointed to carriage of CMV infection along with the matching HLA type. What the research found in general, with its limitations: The ex vivo response was dominated by HLA-C-restricted CMV-specific TCR beta clonotypes, which also provided the single most frequent clonotype in two of eight donors. Carriers of CMV infection plus the relevant HLA type were discriminated by the cumulative frequency of public TCR beta family members in the study cohort and in an independent roughly 350-donor cohort.

The treatment or condition label on this specimen signifies: in vitro stimulation with specific CMV peptide epitopes to enrich CMV-specific T cells. The sequencer was an Illumina HiSeq 1500. TCRdb reworked the public reads: Q25 trimming with fastp, MiXCR clone assembly, productive beta chains retained. Records with the same CDR3 protein are collapsed into one entry carrying the most frequent genes and DNA. The sample records under 150,000 distinct CDR3 sequences, 30% of which are singletons. The leading ten clones occupy less than 45% of the sample. Germline trimming amounts to 3 bases on V and 4 bases on J, with 10 as the count of junction bases outside the gene matches. Measured from the cysteine to the phenylalanine, the CDR3 is 16 residues long. Only the CDR3 portion is preserved as DNA: 48 bases, with reading frame beginning at the first base.

The TCR sequence derives from a human donor in good health (CMV status not recorded). Some clones in this sample may be carry-over from other donors' samples. The sequenced sample was CD8+ T cells from cultured PBMCs, obtained from culture after CMV antigen stimulation. The V and J genes are TRBV12-3 or TRBV12-4 and TRBJ2-5, with 8 middle bases fitting TRBD1. The CDR3 is CASSFWTGSTVETQYF. The DNA reads TGTGCCAGCAGTTTCTGGACAGGGAGCACGGTAGAGACCCAGTACTTC.